One sample yielded the 20 T cell receptor beta chains listed below, sequenced in a study of blood T cell repertoires in COVID-19. Assay: immunoSEQ multiplex PCR; the TCRdb copy retains only in-frame clones and omits some. The table has 100,000 to 110,000 clones, 70% to 80% seen once. The sample consisted of peripheral blood. These receptors all stem from a woman aged 70-85 years with acute or convalescent COVID-19.

The chain recombines TRBV6-5 with TRBJ2-5; D is possibly TRBD2 (6 bases). Germline assignment: CDR1 MNHEY and CDR2 SVGAGI. This CDR3 spans 14 amino acids. V gave up 7 bases and J gave up 1 base, with 13 bases separating them. In nucleotides, the CDR3 is TGTGCCAGCACCTTCTCCGGGGGCCAAGAGACCCAGTACTTC. Protein sequence: CASTFSGGQETQYF.

The gene calls are TRBV5-1 and TRBJ2-3; D ambiguous. CDR1 SGHRS and CDR2 YFSETQ come from the germline V gene. The CDR3 spans 15 residues. V lost 0 bases and J 0 bases, leaving 8 bases between the germline ends. Here the CDR3 DNA reads TGCGCCAGCAGCTTGGATGCGGTTAGCACAGATACGCAGTATTTT. Amino acids: CASSLDAVSTDTQYF.

The rearrangement links TRBV5-4 to TRBJ2-6; 8 positions agree with TRBD1. This CDR3 contains 15 residues. Germline-derived CDR1 and CDR2 are SGHNT and YYREEE (reference sequence). After removal of 4 bases from V and 4 bases from J, the junction contained 4 bases not matched to a gene. The CDR3 spells CASSRDRTGANVLTF. The CDR3 region has the DNA TGTGCCAGCAGCCGGGACAGGACAGGGGCCAACGTCCTGACTTTC.

This sequence joins TRBV6-4 and TRBJ2-3, with TRBD2 identical over 7 bases. The ends lost 8 bases at V and 5 bases at J; junction bases unmatched: 7. This CDR3 region has 13 residues. Looked up from germline, CDR1 is MRHNA and CDR2 is SNTAGT. CDR3 DNA: TGTGCCAGCTCGGAAAGGGAGGGAGATACGCAGTATTTT. Protein product: CASSEREGDTQYF.

This sequence joins TRBV28 and TRBJ1-1, with unresolved D. Germline V gene lookup returns CDR1 MDHEN and CDR2 SYDVKM. CDR3 length: 13 residues. Trimming shortened V by 7 bases and J by 3 bases, and 12 bases separated the two germline ends. This CDR3 reads CASTLAGYTEAFF. The CDR3 DNA reads as TGTGCCAGCACTCTCGCAGGTTACACTGAAGCTTTCTTT.

The chain carries TRBV7-2 and TRBJ2-7; TRBD1 matches 8 bases. The germline gives CDR1 SGHTA, CDR2 FQGNSA. This CDR3 is 14 amino acids long. The trim removed 5 bases at V and 4 bases at J, leaving 7 bases unmatched. CDR3 sequence reads: CASSLDRGGYEQYV. CDR3 coding DNA: TGTGCCAGCAGCCTTGACAGGGGAGGATACGAGCAGTACGTC.

This chain links TRBV19 with TRBJ1-2; 7 nucleotides align to TRBD1. Germline V gene lookup returns CDR1 LNHDA and CDR2 SQIVND (reference sequence). Germline trimming cut 7 bases from V and 1 base from J; bases unmatched to any gene: 12. The CDR3 sequence is 16 residues long. CDR3 region: CASKWPQGEDNYGYTF. The CDR3, as DNA: TGTGCCAGTAAGTGGCCGCAGGGGGAGGATAACTATGGCTACACCTTC.

The sample holds a few counts of this clone. V and J are TRBV3-1 (or the pseudogene TRBV3-2) and TRBJ1-6, with D perhaps matching TRBD1 (6 bases). The CDR3 is made up of 14 amino acids. Germline V CDR1 and CDR2: LGHDT, YNNKEL (reference sequence). V was trimmed by 6 bases and J by 7 bases, leaving 13 bases between them. Written as DNA, the CDR3 is TGTGCCAGCAGATCCGGGACAAAGAATTCACCCCTCCACTTT. It specifies CASRSGTKNSPLHF.

This rearrangement joins TRBV19 to TRBJ1-5; possible D gene TRBD1, 6 bases. V shed 2 bases and J shed 4 bases, with 18 bases lying between them. Germline lookup yields CDR1 LNHDA and CDR2 SQIVND (reference sequence). CDR3 length equals 17 residues. The CDR3: CASSISLDRIGNQPQHF. Written as DNA, the CDR3 is TGTGCCAGTAGTATAAGCTTAGACAGGATTGGGAATCAGCCCCAGCATTTT.

The chain is built from TRBV27 and TRBJ1-3, with D possibly TRBD1 on 5 matching bases. Germline V gene data show CDR1 as MNHEY and CDR2 as SMNVEV (reference sequence). V was trimmed by 8 bases and J by 0 bases, leaving 14 bases between them. The CDR3 sequence is 15 residues long. CDR3 bases: TGTGCCAGCCGCAGGGATCCGAACTCTGGAAACACCATATATTTT. Encoded protein: CASRRDPNSGNTIYF.

The gene calls are TRBV5-6 and TRBJ1-2; D not certain. The CDR3 loop spans 13 amino acids. In germline, CDR1 is SGHDT, CDR2 YYEEEE. Trimming removed 4 bases at V and 2 bases at J, with 9 bases between. The CDR3 protein is CASSLQLNYGYTF. The CDR3 coding sequence is TGTGCCAGCAGCCTACAGCTAAACTATGGCTACACCTTC.

The V and J genes are TRBV9 and TRBJ2-5, with 9 bases matching TRBD1. V dropped 3 bases and J dropped 5; count of bases not matched to a gene: 5. The CDR3 extends over 14 amino acids. Germline CDR1 SGDLS, CDR2 YYNGEE. CDR3 coding DNA: TGTGCCAGCAGCGCTACAGGGGGCTCGGAGACCCAGTACTTC. Translated: CASSATGGSETQYF. Supplemented by reference TRBV9 and TRBJ2-5, the full variable domain reads DSGVTQTPKHLITATGQRVTLRCSPRSGDLSVYWYQQSLDQGLQFLIQYYNGEERAKGNILERFSAQQFPDLHSELNLSSLELGDSALYFCASSATGGSETQYFGPGTRLLVL.

This clone has only a few counts. The chain uses TRBV2 and TRBJ1-6; 7 bases are a match to TRBD1. Germline assignment: CDR1 SNHLY and CDR2 FYNNEI. V trimming: 4 bases; J trimming: 0 bases; junction bases outside the gene matches: 12. This CDR3 has 19 amino acids. The CDR3, as DNA: TGTGCCAGCAGTGGCCGGGACAGACTTTCGAGCTCCTATAATTCACCCCTCCACTTT. It codes for CASSGRDRLSSSYNSPLHF.

The chain employs TRBV7-2 and TRBJ2-3, with TRBD1 as a possible D gene (5 bases). The germline gives CDR1 SGHTA, CDR2 FQGNSA. The ends were cut back, 1 base at V and 4 bases at J, with 9 bases in the middle. This CDR3 region has 14 residues. In DNA, the CDR3 is TGTGCCAGCAGCTTAGGGGGCAGTTCAGATACGCAGTATTTT. Amino acid sequence: CASSLGGSSDTQYF.

The rearrangement joins TRBV29-1 to TRBJ2-1, with a weak D call TRBD2 (6 bases). The CDR3 contains 13 residues. Germline V gene lookup returns CDR1 SQVTM and CDR2 ANQGSEA. V lost 5 bases and J 8 bases, leaving 16 bases between the germline ends. The CDR3 reads CSVRASASDEQFF. The CDR3 DNA reads as TGCAGCGTTCGGGCTAGCGCTAGCGATGAGCAGTTCTTC.

The V call is TRBV5-1, the J call TRBJ2-3, with TRBD1 matching 7 bases. The CDR3 has 15 amino acids. Unmatched junction bases numbered 7, after V lost 0 bases and J lost 6 bases. Germline V lookup: CDR1 SGHRS, CDR2 YFSETQ. CDR3 DNA sequence: TGCGCCAGCAGCTTGGAACGTCCCAGGGGGGATACGCAGTATTTT. Translating gives CASSLERPRGDTQYF.

J is TRBJ2-5 and V is TRBV2, with 11 bases aligning to TRBD1. V was pared by 6 bases and J by 3 bases, with 3 bases of the junction left unmatched. CDR1 and CDR2 from the germline V gene are SNHLY and FYNNEI. The CDR3 spans 14 residues. The CDR3 nucleotides are TGTGCCAGCAGGTGGACAGGGGGCAAAGAGACCCAGTACTTC. Its translation: CASRWTGGKETQYF.

This rearrangement joins TRBV11-2 to TRBJ2-7; TRBD1 agrees at 7 bases. Germline V gene lookup returns CDR1 SGHAT and CDR2 FQNNGV. V lost 5 bases and J lost 1; bases outside the gene matches: 2. This CDR3 contains 13 residues. The CDR3 DNA follows: TGTGCCAGCAGCGGACAGGATTCCTACGAGCAGTACTTC. This translates into CASSGQDSYEQYF.

This chain uses TRBV30 with TRBJ1-4; the D is unclear. The germline V gene has CDR1 GTSNPN and CDR2 SVGIG (reference sequence). This CDR3 is built from 13 residues. V was clipped by 3 bases and J by 8 bases, with 13 bases between them. The CDR3 DNA sequence: TGTGCCTGGAGCCTTTGGTCCGGGGAAAAACTGTTTTTT. Its translation: CAWSLWSGEKLFF.

The genes are TRBV3-1 (or the pseudogene TRBV3-2) and TRBJ2-1; 7 positions agree with TRBD1. The length of the CDR3 is 16 residues. Per the germline V gene, CDR1 is LGHDT and CDR2 is YNNKEL (reference sequence). V lost 4 bases to trimming and J lost 7 bases; unmatched junction nucleotides: 13. The CDR3, as DNA: TGTGCCAGCAGCCCAGTCCGGACAGGAATGAGGAATGAGCAGTTCTTC. It encodes CASSPVRTGMRNEQFF.